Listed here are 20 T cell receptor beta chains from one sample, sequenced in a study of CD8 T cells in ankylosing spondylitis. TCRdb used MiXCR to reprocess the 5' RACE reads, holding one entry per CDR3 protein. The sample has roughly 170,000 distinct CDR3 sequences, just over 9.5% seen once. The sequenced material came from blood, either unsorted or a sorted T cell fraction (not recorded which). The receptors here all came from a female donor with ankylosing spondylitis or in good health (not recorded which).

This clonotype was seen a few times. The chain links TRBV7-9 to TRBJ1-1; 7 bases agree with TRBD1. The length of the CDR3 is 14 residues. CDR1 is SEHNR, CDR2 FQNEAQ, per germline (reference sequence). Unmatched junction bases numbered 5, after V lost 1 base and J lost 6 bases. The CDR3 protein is CASSLGQGTAEAFF. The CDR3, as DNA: TGTGCCAGCAGCTTAGGACAGGGAACCGCTGAAGCTTTCTTT. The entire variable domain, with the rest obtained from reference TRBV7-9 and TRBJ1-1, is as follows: DTGVSQNPRHKITKRGQNVTFRCDPISEHNRLYWYRQTLGQGPEFLTYFQNEAQLEKSRLLSDRFSAERPKGSFSTLEIQRTEQGDSAMYLCASSLGQGTAEAFFGQGTRLTVV.

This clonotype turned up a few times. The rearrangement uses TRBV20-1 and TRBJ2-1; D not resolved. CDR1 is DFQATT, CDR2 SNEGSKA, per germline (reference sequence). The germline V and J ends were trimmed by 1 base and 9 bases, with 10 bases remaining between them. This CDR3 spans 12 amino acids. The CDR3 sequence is CSARGATIEQFF. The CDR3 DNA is TGCAGTGCTAGAGGAGCAACGATTGAGCAGTTCTTC.

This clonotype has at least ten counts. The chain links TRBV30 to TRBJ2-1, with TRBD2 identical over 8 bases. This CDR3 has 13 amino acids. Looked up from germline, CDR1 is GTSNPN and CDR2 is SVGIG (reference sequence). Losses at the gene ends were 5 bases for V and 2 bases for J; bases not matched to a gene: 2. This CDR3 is CAWEGLAYNEQFF. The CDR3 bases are TGTGCCTGGGAGGGACTAGCCTACAATGAGCAGTTCTTC.

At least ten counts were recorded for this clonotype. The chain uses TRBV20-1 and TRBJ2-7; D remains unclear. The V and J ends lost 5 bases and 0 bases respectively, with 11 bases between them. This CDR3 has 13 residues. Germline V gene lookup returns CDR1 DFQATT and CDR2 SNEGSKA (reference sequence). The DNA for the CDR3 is TGCAGTGCTCGGCTCCGGAGCTCCTACGAGCAGTACTTC. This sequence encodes CSARLRSSYEQYF.

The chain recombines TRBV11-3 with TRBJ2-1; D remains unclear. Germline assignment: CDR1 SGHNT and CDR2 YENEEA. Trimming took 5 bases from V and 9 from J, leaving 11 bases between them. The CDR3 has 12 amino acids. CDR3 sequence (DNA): TGTGCCAGCAGCCGTCGAAATGGTGAGCAGTTCTTC. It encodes CASSRRNGEQFF.

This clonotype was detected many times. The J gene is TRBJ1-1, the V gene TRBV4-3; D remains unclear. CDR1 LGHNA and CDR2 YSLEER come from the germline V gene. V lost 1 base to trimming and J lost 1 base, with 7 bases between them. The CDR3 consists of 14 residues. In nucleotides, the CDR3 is TGCGCCAGCAGCCAAGGAACAGCGAACACTGAAGCTTTCTTT. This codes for CASSQGTANTEAFF.

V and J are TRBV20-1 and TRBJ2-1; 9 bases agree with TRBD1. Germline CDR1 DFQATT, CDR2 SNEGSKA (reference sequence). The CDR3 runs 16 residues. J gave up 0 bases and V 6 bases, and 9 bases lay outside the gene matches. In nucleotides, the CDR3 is TGCAGTGCCCCACAGGGGGCGGGAAGCTCCTACAATGAGCAGTTCTTC. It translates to CSAPQGAGSSYNEQFF.

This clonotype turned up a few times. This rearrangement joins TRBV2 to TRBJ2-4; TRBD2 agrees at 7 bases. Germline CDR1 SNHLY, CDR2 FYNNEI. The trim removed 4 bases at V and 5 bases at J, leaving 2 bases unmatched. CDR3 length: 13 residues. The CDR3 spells CASSGGGENIQYF. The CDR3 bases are TGTGCCAGCAGTGGCGGGGGAGAAAACATTCAGTACTTC.

In DNA, the CDR3 is TGTGCCACCAGCAGGCGGGCTAGCGAGTACAATGAGCAGTTCTTC. Protein product: CATSRRASEYNEQFF. This sequence joins TRBV15 and TRBJ2-1; possibly TRBD2 for D (6 bases). Trimming took 3 bases from V and 4 from J, leaving 13 bases between them. Germline V gene lookup returns CDR1 LNHNV and CDR2 YYDKDF (reference sequence). The CDR3 runs 15 residues. Full variable domain (remainder filled in from reference TRBV15 and TRBJ2-1): DAMVIQNPRYQVTQFGKPVTLSCSQTLNHNVMYWYQQKSSQAPKLLFHYYDKDFNNEADTPDNFQSRRPNTSFCFLDIRSPGLGDTAMYLCATSRRASEYNEQFFGPGTRLTVL.

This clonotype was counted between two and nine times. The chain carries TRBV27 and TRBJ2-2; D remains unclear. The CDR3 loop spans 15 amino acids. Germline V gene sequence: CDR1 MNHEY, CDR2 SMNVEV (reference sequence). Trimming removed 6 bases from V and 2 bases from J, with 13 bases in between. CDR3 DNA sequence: TGTGCCAGCAGCCTAGGCTCCGCTAACACCGGGGAGCTGTTTTTT. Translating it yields CASSLGSANTGELFF.

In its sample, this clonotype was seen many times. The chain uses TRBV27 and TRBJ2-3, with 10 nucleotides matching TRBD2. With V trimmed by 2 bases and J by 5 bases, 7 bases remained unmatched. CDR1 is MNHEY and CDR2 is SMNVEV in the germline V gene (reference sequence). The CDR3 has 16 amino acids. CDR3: CASSLASLAGEDTQYF. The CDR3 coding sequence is TGTGCCAGCAGTTTAGCCTCCCTAGCGGGAGAAGATACGCAGTATTTT.

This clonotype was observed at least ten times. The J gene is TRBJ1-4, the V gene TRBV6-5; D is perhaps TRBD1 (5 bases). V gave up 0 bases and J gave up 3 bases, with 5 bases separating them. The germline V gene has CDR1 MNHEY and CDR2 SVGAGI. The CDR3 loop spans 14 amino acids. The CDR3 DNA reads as TGTGCCAGCAGTTACTCGGGACCTAATGAAAAACTGTTTTTT. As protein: CASSYSGPNEKLFF.

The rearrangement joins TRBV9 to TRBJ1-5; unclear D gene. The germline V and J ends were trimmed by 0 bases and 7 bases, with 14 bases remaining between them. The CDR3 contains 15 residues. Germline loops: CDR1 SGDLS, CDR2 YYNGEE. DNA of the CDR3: TGTGCCAGCAGCGTAGGTGAGGGCAATGGACAGCCCCAGCATTTT. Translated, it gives CASSVGEGNGQPQHF.

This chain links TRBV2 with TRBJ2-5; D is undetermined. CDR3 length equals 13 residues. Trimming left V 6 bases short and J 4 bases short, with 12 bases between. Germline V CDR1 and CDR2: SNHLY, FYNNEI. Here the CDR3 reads CASSPPPIETQYF. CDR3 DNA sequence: TGTGCCAGCAGCCCCCCCCCAATAGAGACCCAGTACTTC.

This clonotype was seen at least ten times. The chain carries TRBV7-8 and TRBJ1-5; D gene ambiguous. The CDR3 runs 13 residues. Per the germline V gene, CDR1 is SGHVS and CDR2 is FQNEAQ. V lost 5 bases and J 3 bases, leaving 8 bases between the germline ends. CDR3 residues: CASSPPANQPQHF. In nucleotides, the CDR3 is TGTGCCAGCAGCCCGCCGGCCAATCAGCCCCAGCATTTT.

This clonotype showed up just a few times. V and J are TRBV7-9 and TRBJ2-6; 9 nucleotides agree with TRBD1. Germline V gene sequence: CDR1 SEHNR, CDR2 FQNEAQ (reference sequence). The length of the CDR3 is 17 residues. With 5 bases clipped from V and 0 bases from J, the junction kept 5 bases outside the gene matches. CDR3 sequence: CASSPGTGSSGANVLTF. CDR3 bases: TGTGCCAGCAGCCCCGGGACAGGGAGCTCTGGGGCCAACGTCCTGACTTTC.

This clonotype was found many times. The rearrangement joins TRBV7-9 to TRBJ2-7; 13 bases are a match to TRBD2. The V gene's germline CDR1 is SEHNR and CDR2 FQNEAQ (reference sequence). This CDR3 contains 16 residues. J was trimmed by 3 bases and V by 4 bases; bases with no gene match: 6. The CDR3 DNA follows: TGTGCCAGCAGCTCCGGGACTAGCGGGGCCCACTACGAGCAGTACTTC. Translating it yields CASSSGTSGAHYEQYF. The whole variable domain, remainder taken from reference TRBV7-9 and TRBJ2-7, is DTGVSQNPRHKITKRGQNVTFRCDPISEHNRLYWYRQTLGQGPEFLTYFQNEAQLEKSRLLSDRFSAERPKGSFSTLEIQRTEQGDSAMYLCASSSGTSGAHYEQYFGPGTRLTVT.

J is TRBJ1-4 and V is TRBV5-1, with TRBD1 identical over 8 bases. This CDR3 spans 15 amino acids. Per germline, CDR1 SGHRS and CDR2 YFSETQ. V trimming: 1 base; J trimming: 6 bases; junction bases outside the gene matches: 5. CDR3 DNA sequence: TGCGCCAGCAGCTTGAGGACAGGGTCCCATGAAAAACTGTTTTTT. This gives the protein CASSLRTGSHEKLFF.

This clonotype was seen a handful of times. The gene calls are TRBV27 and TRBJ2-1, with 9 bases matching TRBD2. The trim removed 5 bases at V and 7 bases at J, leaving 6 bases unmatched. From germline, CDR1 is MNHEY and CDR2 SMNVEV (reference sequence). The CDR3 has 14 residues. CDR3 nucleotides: TGTGCCAGCAGTCAGAGCGGGAGGTCGAATGAGCAGTTCTTC. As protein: CASSQSGRSNEQFF.

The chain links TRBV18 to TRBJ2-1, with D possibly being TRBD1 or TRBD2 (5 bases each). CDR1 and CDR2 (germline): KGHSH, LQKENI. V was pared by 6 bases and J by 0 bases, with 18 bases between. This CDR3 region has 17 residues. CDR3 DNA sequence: TGTGCCAGCTCGAAACAGGTGGAGGCTTACTCCTACAATGAGCAGTTCTTC. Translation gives CASSKQVEAYSYNEQFF.